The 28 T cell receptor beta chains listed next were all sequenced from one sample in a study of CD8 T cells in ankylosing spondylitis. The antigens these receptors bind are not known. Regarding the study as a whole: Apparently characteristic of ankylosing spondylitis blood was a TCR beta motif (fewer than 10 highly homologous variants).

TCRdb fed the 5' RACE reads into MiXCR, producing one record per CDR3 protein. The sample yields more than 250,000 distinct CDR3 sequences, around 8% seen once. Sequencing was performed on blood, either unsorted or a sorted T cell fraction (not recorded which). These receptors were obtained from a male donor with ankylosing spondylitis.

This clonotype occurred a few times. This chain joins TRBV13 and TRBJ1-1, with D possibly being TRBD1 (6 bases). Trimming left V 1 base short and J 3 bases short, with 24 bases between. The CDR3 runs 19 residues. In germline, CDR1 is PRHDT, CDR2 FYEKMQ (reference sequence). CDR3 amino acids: CASSLDLAVGGWADTEAFF. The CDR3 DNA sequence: TGTGCCAGCAGCTTAGATCTGGCGGTCGGGGGCTGGGCGGACACTGAAGCTTTCTTT.

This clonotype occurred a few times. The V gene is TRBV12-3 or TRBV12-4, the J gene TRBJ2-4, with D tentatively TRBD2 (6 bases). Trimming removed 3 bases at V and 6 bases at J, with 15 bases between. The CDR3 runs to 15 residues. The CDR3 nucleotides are TGTGCCAGCAGTTTCACCGCGGGACGGGGAAACATTCAGTACTTC. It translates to CASSFTAGRGNIQYF.

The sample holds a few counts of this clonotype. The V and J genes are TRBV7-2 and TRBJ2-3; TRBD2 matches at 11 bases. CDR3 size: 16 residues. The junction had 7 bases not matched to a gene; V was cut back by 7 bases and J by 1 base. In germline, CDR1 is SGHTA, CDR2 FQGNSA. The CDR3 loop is CASTIAGGPGTDTQYF. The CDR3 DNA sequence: TGTGCCAGCACCATAGCGGGAGGGCCTGGCACAGATACGCAGTATTTT.

CDR3: CASSETGVTGELFF. CDR3 coding DNA: TGTGCCAGCAGCGAGACAGGGGTAACGGGGGAGCTGTTTTTT. This chain links TRBV7-2 with TRBJ2-2, with TRBD1 identical over 8 bases. This CDR3 region has 14 residues. Germline V gene sequence: CDR1 SGHTA, CDR2 FQGNSA. With V trimmed by 5 bases and J by 8 bases, 7 bases remained unmatched.

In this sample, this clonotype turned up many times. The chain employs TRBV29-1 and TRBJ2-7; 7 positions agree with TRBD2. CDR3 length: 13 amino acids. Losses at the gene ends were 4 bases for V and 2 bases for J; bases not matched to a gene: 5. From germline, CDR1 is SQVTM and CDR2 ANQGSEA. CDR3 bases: TGCAGCGTTGGTACTAGCGAACCCTACGAGCAGTACTTC. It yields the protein CSVGTSEPYEQYF.

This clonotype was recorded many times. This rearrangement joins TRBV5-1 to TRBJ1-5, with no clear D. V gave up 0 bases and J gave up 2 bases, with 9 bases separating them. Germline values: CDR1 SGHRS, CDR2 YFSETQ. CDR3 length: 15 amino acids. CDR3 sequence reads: CASSLDPGGNQPQHF. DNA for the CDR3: TGCGCCAGCAGCTTGGACCCGGGTGGCAATCAGCCCCAGCATTTT.

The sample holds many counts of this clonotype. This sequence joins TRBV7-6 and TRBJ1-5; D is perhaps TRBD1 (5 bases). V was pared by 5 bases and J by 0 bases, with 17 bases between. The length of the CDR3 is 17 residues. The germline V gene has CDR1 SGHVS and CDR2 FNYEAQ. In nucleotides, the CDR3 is TGTGCCAGCAGCCCCCTCTACGGGACGGATAGCAATCAGCCCCAGCATTTT. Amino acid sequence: CASSPLYGTDSNQPQHF.

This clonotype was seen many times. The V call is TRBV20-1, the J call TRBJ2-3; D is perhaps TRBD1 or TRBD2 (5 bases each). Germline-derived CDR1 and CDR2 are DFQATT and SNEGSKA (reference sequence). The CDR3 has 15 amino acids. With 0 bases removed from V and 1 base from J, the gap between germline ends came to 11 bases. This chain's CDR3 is CSARDFRDGTDTQYF. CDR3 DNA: TGCAGTGCTAGAGATTTTAGGGACGGCACAGATACGCAGTATTTT.

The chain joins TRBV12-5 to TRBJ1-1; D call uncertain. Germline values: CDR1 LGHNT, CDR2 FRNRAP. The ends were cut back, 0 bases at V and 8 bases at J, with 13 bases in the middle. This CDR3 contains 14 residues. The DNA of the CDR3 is TGTGCTAGTGGTTTGGTACACTGGGAGGCGGAAGCTTTCTTT. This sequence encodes CASGLVHWEAEAFF.

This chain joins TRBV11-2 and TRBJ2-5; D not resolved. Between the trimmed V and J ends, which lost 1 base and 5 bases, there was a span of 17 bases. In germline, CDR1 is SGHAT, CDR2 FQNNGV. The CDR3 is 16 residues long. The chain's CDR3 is CASSLGSPNRAETQYF. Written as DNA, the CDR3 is TGTGCCAGCAGCTTAGGGTCACCAAACCGGGCGGAGACCCAGTACTTC.

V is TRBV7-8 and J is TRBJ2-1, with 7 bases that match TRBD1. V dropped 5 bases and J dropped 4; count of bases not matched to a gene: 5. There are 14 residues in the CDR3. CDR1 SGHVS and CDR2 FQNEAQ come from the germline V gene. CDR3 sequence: CASSPRDRYNEQFF. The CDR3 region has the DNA TGTGCCAGCAGCCCCAGGGACAGATACAATGAGCAGTTCTTC. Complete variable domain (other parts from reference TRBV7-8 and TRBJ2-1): GAGVSQSPRYKVAKRGQDVALRCDPISGHVSLFWYQQALGQGPEFLTYFQNEAQLDKSGLPSDRFFAERPEGSVSTLKIQRTQQEDSAVYLCASSPRDRYNEQFFGPGTRLTVL.

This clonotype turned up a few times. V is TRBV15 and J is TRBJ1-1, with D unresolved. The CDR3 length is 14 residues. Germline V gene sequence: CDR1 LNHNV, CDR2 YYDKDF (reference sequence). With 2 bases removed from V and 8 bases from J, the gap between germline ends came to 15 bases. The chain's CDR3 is CATSRFGVVQEAFF. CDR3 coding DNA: TGTGCCACCAGCAGATTCGGGGTAGTACAGGAAGCTTTCTTT.

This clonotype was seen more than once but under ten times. As DNA, the CDR3 is TGCAGTGCCCCTCGGCCTAGCGGGGGCTCCTACAATGAGCAGTTCTTC. It specifies CSAPRPSGGSYNEQFF. The chain employs TRBV20-1 and TRBJ2-1; 10 bases agree with TRBD2. The V gene end was trimmed by 6 bases and the J gene end by 0 bases; junction bases not matched to a gene: 8. Per germline, CDR1 DFQATT and CDR2 SNEGSKA (reference sequence). CDR3 length equals 16 residues.

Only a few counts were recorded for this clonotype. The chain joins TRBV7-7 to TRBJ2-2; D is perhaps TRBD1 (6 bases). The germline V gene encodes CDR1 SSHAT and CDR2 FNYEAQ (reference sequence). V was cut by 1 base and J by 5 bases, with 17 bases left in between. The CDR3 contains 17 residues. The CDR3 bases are TGTGCCAGCAGCTTAGAAGCGTACTCCCAGGGGACCGGGGAGCTGTTTTTT. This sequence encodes CASSLEAYSQGTGELFF. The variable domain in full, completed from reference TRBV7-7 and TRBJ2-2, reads GAGVSQSPRYKVTKRGQDVTLRCDPISSHATLYWYQQALGQGPEFLTYFNYEAQPDKSGLPSDRFSAERPEGSISTLTIQRTEQRDSAMYRCASSLEAYSQGTGELFFGEGSRLTVL.

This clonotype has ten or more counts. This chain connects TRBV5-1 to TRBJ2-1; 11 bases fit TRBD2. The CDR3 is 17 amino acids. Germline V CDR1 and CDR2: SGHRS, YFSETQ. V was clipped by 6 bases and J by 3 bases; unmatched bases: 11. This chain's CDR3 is CASKPKGTSGFYNEQFF. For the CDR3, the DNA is TGCGCCAGCAAACCGAAAGGGACTAGCGGTTTCTACAATGAGCAGTTCTTC. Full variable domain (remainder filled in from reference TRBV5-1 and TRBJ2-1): KAGVTQTPRYLIKTRGQQVTLSCSPISGHRSVSWYQQTPGQGLQFLFEYFSETQRNKGNFPGRFSGRQFSNSRSEMNVSTLELGDSALYLCASKPKGTSGFYNEQFFGPGTRLTVL.

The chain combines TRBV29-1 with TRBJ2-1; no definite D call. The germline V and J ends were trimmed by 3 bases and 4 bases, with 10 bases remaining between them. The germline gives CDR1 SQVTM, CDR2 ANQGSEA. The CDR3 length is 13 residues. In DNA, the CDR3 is TGCAGCGTTGACAGATTGATTTACAATGAGCAGTTCTTC. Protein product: CSVDRLIYNEQFF.

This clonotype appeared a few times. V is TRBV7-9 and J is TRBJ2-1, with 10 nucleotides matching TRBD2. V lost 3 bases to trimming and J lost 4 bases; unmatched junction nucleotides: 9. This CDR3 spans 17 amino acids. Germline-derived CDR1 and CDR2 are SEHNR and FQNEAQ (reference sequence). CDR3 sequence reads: CASSFSIAGGAYNEQFF. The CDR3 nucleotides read TGTGCCAGCAGCTTCTCCATAGCGGGAGGAGCGTACAATGAGCAGTTCTTC.

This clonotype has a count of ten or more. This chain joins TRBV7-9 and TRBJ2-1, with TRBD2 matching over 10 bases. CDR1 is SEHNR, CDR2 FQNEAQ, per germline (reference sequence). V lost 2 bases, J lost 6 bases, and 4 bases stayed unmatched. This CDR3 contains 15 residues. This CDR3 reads CASSLTGLASNEQFF. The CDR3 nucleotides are TGTGCCAGCAGCTTAACGGGACTAGCGAGCAATGAGCAGTTCTTC. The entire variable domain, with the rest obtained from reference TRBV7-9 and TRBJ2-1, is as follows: DTGVSQNPRHKITKRGQNVTFRCDPISEHNRLYWYRQTLGQGPEFLTYFQNEAQLEKSRLLSDRFSAERPKGSFSTLEIQRTEQGDSAMYLCASSLTGLASNEQFFGPGTRLTVL.

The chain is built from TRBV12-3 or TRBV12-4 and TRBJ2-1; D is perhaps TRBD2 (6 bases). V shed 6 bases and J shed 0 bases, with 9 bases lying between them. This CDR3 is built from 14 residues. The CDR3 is CASRAAGSYNEQFF. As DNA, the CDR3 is TGTGCCAGCAGGGCAGCGGGCTCCTACAATGAGCAGTTCTTC.

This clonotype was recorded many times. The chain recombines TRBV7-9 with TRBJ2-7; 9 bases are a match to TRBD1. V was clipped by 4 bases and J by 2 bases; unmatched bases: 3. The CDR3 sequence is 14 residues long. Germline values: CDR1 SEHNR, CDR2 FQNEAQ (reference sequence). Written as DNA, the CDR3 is TGTGCCAGCAGCTCTGGGACAGGGCCCTACGAGCAGTACTTC. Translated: CASSSGTGPYEQYF.

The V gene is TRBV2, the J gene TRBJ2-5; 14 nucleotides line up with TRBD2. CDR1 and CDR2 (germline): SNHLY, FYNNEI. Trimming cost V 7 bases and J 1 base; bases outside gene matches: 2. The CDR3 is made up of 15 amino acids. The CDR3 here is CASKGLAGGQETQYF. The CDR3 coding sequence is TGTGCCAGCAAAGGACTAGCGGGAGGCCAAGAGACCCAGTACTTC.

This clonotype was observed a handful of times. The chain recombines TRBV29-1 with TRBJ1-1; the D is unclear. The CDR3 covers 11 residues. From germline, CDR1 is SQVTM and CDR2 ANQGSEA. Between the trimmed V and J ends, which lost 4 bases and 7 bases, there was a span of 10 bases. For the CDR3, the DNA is TGCAGCGTTGCCCTTGGGAGTGAAGCTTTCTTT. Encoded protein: CSVALGSEAFF.

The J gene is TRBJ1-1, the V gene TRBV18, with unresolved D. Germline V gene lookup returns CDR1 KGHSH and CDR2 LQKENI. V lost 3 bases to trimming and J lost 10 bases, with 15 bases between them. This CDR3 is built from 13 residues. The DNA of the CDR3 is TGTGCCAGCTCACCCCAGAGGACCGCGGGAGCTTTCTTT. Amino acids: CASSPQRTAGAFF.

DNA for the CDR3: TGCAGTGCTCTGAGGACAGGCACCGGGGAGCTGTTTTTT. Its protein product is CSALRTGTGELFF. This chain connects TRBV20-1 to TRBJ2-2, with 7 bases fitting TRBD1. This CDR3 is built from 13 residues. J was trimmed by 4 bases and V by 5 bases; bases with no gene match: 4. CDR1 is DFQATT and CDR2 is SNEGSKA in the germline V gene (reference sequence).

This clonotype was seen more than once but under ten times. The CDR3, as DNA: TGTGCCAGCATGGTGGAGGGGGCGCCCCAGCATTTT. This translates into CASMVEGAPQHF. The chain uses TRBV2 and TRBJ1-5; 7 positions agree with TRBD1. The CDR3 is 12 residues long. The trim removed 7 bases at V and 9 bases at J, leaving 6 bases unmatched. Germline CDR1 SNHLY, CDR2 FYNNEI.

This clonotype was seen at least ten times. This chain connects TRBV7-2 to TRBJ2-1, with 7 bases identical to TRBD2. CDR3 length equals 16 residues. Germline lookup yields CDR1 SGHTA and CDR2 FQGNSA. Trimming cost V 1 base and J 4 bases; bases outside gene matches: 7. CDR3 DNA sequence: TGTGCCAGCAGCTTAGACACGGGAGGACGTTACAATGAGCAGTTCTTC. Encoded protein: CASSLDTGGRYNEQFF.

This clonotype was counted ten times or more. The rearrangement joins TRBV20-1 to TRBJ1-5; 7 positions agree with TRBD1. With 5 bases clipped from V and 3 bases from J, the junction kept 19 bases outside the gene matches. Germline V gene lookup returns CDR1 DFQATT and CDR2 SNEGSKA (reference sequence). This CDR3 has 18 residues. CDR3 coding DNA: TGCAGTGCTGGTGGTGAGACAGGGACCATCATTCTCAATCAGCCCCAGCATTTT. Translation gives CSAGGETGTIILNQPQHF.

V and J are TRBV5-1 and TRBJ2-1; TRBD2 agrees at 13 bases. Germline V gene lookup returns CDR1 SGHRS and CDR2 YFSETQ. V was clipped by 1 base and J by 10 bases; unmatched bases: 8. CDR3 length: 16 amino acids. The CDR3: CASSLRTSGSISEQFF. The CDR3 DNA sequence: TGCGCCAGCAGCTTGAGGACTAGCGGGAGTATCAGCGAGCAGTTCTTC. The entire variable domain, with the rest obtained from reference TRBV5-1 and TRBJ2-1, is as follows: KAGVTQTPRYLIKTRGQQVTLSCSPISGHRSVSWYQQTPGQGLQFLFEYFSETQRNKGNFPGRFSGRQFSNSRSEMNVSTLELGDSALYLCASSLRTSGSISEQFFGPGTRLTVL.